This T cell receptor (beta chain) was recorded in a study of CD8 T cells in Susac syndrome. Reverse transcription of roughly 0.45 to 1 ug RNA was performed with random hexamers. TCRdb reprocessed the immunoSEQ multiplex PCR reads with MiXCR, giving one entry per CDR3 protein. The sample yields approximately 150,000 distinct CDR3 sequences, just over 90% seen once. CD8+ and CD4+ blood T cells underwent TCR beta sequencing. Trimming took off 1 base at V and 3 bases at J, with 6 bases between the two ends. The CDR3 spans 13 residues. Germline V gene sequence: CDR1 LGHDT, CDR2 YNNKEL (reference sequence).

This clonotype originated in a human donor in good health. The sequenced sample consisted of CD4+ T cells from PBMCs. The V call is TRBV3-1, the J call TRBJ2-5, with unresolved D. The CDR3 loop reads CASSQGREETQYF. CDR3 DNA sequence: TGTGCCAGCAGCCAAGGAAGAGAAGAGACCCAGTACTTC.